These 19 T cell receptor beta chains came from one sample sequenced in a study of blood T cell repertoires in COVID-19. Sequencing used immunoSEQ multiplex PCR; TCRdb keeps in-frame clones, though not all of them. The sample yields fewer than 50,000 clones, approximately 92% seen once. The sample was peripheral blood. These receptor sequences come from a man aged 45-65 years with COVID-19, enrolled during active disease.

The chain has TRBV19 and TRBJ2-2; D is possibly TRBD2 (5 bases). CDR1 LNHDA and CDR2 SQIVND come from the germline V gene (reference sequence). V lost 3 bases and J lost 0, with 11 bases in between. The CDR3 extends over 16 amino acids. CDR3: CASSIMAGPNTGELFF. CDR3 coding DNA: TGTGCCAGTAGTATTATGGCGGGCCCGAACACCGGGGAGCTGTTTTTT.

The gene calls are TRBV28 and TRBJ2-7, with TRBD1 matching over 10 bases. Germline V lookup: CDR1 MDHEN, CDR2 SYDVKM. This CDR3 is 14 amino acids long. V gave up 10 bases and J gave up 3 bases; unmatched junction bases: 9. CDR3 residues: CATGQTGGVYEQYF. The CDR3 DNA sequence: TGTGCCACCGGGCAGACAGGGGGCGTCTACGAGCAGTACTTC.

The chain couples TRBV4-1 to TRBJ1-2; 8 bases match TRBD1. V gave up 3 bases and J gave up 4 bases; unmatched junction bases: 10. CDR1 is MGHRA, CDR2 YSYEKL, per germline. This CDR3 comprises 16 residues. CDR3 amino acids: CASSHKQGESSYGYTF. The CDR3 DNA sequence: TGCGCCAGCAGCCACAAACAGGGGGAGAGCTCCTATGGCTACACCTTC.

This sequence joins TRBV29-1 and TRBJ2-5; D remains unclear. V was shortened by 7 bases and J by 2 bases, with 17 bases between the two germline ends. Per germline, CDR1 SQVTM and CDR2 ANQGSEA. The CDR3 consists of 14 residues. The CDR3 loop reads CSAISIFRQETQYF. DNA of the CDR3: TGCAGCGCTATAAGTATCTTCCGGCAAGAGACCCAGTACTTC.

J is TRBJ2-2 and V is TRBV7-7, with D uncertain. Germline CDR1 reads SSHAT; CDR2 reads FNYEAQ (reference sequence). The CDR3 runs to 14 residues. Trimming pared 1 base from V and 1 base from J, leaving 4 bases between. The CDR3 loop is CASSLGLNTGELFF. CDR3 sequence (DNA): TGTGCCAGCAGCTTAGGACTGAACACCGGGGAGCTGTTTTTT.

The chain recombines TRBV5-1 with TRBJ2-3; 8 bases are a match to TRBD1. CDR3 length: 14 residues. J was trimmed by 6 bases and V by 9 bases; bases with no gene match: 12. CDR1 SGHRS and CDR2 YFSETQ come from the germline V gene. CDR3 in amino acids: CATGLAGGGDTQYF. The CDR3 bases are TGCGCCACCGGTCTGGCAGGGGGCGGTGATACGCAGTATTTT. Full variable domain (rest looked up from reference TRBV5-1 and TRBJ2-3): KAGVTQTPRYLIKTRGQQVTLSCSPISGHRSVSWYQQTPGQGLQFLFEYFSETQRNKGNFPGRFSGRQFSNSRSEMNVSTLELGDSALYLCATGLAGGGDTQYFGPGTRLTVL.

The CDR3 spells CASSPQTGLDTEAFF. DNA of the CDR3: TGTGCCAGCTCACCACAGACAGGGTTGGACACTGAAGCTTTCTTT. This rearrangement joins TRBV18 to TRBJ1-1, with TRBD1 identical over 7 bases. Germline lookup yields CDR1 KGHSH and CDR2 LQKENI. This CDR3 has 15 amino acids. V was pared by 1 base and J by 3 bases, with 5 bases of the junction left unmatched.

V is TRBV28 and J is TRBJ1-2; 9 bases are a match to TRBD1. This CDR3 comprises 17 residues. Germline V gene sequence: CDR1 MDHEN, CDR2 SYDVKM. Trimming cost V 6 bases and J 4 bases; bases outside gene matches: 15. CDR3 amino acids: CASREGTGLGFSYGYTF. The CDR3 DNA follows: TGTGCCAGCAGAGAAGGGACAGGGTTAGGTTTCAGCTATGGCTACACCTTC.

For the CDR3, the DNA is TGTGCCATCAGTGGGGGACAGGAGGGCTACACCTTC. As protein: CAISGGQEGYTF. V gene TRBV10-3 combines with J gene TRBJ1-2, with 8 positions matching TRBD1. In germline, CDR1 is ENHRY, CDR2 SYGVKD. V dropped 4 bases and J dropped 8; count of bases not matched to a gene: 3. The CDR3 totals 12 residues.

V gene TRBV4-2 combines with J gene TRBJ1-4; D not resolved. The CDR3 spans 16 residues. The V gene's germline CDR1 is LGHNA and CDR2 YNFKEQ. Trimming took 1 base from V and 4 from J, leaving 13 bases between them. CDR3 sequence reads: CASSQVDRGINEKLFF. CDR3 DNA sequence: TGTGCCAGCAGCCAAGTTGACCGGGGAATTAATGAAAAACTGTTTTTT.

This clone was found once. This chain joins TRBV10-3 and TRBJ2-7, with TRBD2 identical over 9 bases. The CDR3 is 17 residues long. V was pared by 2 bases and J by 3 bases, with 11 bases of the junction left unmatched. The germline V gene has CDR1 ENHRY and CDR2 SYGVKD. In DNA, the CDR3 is TGTGCCATCAGTGAGCCGAGAGCGGGGGGTCCTTTCTACGAGCAGTACTTC. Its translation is CAISEPRAGGPFYEQYF.

As DNA, the CDR3 is TGTGCCAGCAGCAGTAGCGGGAGTACAGATACGCAGTATTTT. This sequence encodes CASSSSGSTDTQYF. The gene calls are TRBV11-3 and TRBJ2-3; 9 positions agree with TRBD2. CDR3 length: 14 residues. Per the germline V gene, CDR1 is SGHNT and CDR2 is YENEEA. Trimming cost V 5 bases and J 3 bases; bases outside gene matches: 3. Together with reference TRBV11-3 and TRBJ2-3, the CDR3 gives the full variable domain: EAGVVQSPRYKIIEKKQPVAFWCNPISGHNTLYWYLQNLGQGPELLIRYENEEAVDDSQLPKDRFSAERLKGVDSTLKIQPAELGDSAVYLCASSSSGSTDTQYFGPGTRLTVL.

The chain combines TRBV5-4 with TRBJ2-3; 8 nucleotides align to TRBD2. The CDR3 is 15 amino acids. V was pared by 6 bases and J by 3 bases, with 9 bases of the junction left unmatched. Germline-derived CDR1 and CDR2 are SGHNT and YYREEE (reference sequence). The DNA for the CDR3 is TGTGCCAGCACGGGGGGGACGGATTGGACAGATACGCAGTATTTT. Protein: CASTGGTDWTDTQYF.

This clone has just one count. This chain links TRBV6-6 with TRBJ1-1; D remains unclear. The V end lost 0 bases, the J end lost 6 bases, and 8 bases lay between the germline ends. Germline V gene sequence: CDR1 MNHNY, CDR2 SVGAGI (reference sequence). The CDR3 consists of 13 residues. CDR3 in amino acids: CASSYSEGAEAFF. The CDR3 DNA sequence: TGTGCCAGCAGTTACTCCGAGGGCGCTGAAGCTTTCTTT.

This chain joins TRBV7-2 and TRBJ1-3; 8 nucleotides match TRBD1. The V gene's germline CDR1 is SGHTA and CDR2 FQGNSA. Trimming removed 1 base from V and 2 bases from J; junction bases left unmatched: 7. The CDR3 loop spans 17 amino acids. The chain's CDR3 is CASSLGGTGGTGNTIYF. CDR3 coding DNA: TGTGCCAGCAGCTTAGGGGGCACAGGGGGTACTGGAAACACCATATATTTT.

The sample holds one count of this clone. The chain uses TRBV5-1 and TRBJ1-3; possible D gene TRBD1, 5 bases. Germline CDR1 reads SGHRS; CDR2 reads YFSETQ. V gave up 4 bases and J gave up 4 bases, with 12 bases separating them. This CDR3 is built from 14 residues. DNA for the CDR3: TGCGCCAGCAGCCTGGGGCAGAAGGGAAACACCATATATTTT. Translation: CASSLGQKGNTIYF.

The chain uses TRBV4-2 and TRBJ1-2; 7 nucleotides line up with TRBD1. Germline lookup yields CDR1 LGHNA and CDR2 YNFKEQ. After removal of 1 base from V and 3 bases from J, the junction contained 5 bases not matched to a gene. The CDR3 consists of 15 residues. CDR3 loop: CASSQVQGVHYGYTF. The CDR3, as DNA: TGTGCCAGCAGCCAAGTCCAGGGGGTTCACTATGGCTACACCTTC.

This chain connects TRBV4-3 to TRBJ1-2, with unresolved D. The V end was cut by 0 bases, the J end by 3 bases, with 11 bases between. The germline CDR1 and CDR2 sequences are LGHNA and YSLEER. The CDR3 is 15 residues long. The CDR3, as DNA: TGCGCCAGCAGCCAAGATTGGATAGGAGACTATGGCTACACCTTC. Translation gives CASSQDWIGDYGYTF.

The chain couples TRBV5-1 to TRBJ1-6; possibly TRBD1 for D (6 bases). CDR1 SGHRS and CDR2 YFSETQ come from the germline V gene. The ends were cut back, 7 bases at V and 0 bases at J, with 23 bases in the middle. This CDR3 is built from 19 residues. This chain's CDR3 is CASRSGGAFRSSYNSPLHF. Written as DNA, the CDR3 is TGCGCCAGCCGAAGCGGGGGGGCTTTCCGGAGCTCCTATAATTCACCCCTCCACTTT.